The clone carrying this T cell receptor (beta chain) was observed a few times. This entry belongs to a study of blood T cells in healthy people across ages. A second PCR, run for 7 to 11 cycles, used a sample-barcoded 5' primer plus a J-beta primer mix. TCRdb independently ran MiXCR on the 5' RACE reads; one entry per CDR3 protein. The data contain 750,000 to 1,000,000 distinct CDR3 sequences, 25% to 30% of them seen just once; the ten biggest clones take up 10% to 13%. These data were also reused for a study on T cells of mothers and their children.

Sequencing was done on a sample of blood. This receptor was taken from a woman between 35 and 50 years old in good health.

CDR3 DNA sequence: TGCGCCAGCAGCTCGGGGACCCAGGGTTATACGCAGTATTTT. Its protein product is CASSSGTQGYTQYF. The chain joins TRBV4-1 to TRBJ2-3; the D gene could be TRBD1 or TRBD2 (5 bases each). The CDR3 extends over 14 amino acids. Germline CDR1 is MGHRA and CDR2 is YSYEKL. Trimming removed 5 bases from V and 7 bases from J, with 16 bases in between.